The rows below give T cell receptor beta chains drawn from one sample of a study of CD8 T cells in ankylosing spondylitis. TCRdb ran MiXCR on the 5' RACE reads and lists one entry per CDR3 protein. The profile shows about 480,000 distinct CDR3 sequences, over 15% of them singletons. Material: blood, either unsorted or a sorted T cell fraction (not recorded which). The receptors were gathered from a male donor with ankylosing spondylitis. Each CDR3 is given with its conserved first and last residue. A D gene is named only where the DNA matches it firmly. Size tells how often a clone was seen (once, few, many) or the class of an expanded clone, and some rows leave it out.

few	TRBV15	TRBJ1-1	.	TGTGCCACCAGCAGAAAAGTAGGGGGGAACACTGAAGCTTTCTTT	CATSRKVGGNTEAFF
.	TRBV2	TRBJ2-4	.	TGTGCCAGCAGTGAGCGAATGGACTATGGCATTCAGTACTTC	CASSERMDYGIQYF
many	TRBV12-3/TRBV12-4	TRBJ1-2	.	TGTGCCAGCAGTTTAGGTACAGGGCCAAACTATGGCTACACCTTC	CASSLGTGPNYGYTF
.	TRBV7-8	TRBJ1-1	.	TGTGCCAGCGGCAAAGACGGAACATACACTGAAGCTTTCTTT	CASGKDGTYTEAFF
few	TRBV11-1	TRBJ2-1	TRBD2	TGTGCCAGCAGCCCCCAAGTGCGGGGGACGGGACTCTACAATGAGCAGTTCTTC	CASSPQVRGTGLYNEQFF
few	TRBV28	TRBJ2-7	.	TGTGCCAGCAGTTTATCCCGGGTTTTCGGGAGCGAGCAGTACTTC	CASSLSRVFGSEQYF
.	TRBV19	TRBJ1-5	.	TGTGCCAGTAGTATAGATTGGGGTGGCAATCAGCCCCAGCATTTT	CASSIDWGGNQPQHF
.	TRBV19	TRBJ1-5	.	TGTGCCAGTAGTGGCAGTGCCAATCAGCCCCAGCATTTT	CASSGSANQPQHF
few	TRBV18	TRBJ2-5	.	TGTGCCAGCTCAATTTTGGTCGAGACCCAGTACTTC	CASSILVETQYF
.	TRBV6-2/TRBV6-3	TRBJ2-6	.	TGTGCCAGCACCCTCTCTGGGGCCAACGTCCTGACTTTC	CASTLSGANVLTF
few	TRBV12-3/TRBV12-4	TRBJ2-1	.	TGTGCCAGCAGTTCTCAATCCGGGAGCTCCTACAATGAGCAGTTCTTC	CASSSQSGSSYNEQFF
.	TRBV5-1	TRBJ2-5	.	TGCGCCAGCAGGCCCCCAGGGAACCCCTTCCAAGAGACCCAGTACTTC	CASRPPGNPFQETQYF
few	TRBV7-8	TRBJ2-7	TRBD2	TGTGCCAGCAGCTACGAAACTTTGCGGGAGTACGAGCAGTACTTC	CASSYETLREYEQYF
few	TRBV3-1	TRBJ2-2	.	TGTGCCAGCAGCCAAGTTGTGGTCACCGGGGAGCTGTTTTTT	CASSQVVVTGELFF
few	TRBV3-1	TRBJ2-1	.	TGTGCCAGCAGCCCCCGATCGGGGGTCTTTTCCTACAATGAGCAGTTCTTC	CASSPRSGVFSYNEQFF
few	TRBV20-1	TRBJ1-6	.	TGCAGTGCTAGAGATGACCCCGGAGGCAATTCACCCCTCCACTTT	CSARDDPGGNSPLHF
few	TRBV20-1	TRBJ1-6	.	TGCAGTGCTAAACGGGGGATAAACCCGAATTCACCCCTCCACTTT	CSAKRGINPNSPLHF
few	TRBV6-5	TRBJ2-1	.	TGTGCCAGCAGTTACCGGGTTCCTAATGAGCAGTTCTTC	CASSYRVPNEQFF
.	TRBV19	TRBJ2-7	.	TGTGCCAGTAGTATAGACAGAGCCTACGAGCAGTACTTC	CASSIDRAYEQYF
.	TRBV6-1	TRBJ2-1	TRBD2	TGTGCCAGCAACTCCATAGGACTAGGTTTCGGCAATGAGCAGTTCTTC	CASNSIGLGFGNEQFF
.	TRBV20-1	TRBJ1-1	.	TGCAGTGCTAGAGTTTGGGATATGAACACTGAAGCTTTCTTT	CSARVWDMNTEAFF